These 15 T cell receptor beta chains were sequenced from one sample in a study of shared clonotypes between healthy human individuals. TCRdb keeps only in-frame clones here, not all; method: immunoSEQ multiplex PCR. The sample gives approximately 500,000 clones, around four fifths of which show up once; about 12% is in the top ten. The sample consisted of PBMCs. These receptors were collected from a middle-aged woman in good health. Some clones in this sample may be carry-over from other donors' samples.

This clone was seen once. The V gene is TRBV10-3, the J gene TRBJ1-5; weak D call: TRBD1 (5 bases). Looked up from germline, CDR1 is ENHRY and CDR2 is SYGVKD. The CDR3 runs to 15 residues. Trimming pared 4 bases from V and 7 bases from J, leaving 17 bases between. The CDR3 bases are TGTGCCATCAGTGGGGGGGAGGGGTCCAACCAGCCCCAGCATTTT. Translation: CAISGGEGSNQPQHF.

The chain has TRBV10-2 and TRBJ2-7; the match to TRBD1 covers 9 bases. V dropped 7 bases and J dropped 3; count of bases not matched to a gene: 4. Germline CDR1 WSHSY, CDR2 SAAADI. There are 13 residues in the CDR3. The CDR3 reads CASMDRGIYEQYF. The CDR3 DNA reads TGCGCCAGCATGGACAGGGGAATCTACGAGCAGTACTTC.

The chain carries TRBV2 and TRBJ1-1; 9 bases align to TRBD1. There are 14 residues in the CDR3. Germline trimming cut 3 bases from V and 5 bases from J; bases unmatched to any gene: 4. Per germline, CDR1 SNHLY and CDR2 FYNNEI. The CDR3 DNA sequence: TGTGCCAGCAGTGAGAGGGACAGGGAGACTGAAGCTTTCTTT. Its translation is CASSERDRETEAFF. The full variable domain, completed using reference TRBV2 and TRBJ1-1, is EPEVTQTPSHQVTQMGQEVILRCVPISNHLYFYWYRQILGQKVEFLVSFYNNEISEKSEIFDDQFSVERPDGSNFTLKIRSTKLEDSAMYFCASSERDRETEAFFGQGTRLTVV.

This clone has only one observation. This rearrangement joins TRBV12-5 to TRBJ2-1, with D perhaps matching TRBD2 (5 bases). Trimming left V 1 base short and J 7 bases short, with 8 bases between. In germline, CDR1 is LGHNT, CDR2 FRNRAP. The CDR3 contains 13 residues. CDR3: CASGLGTLNEQFF. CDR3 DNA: TGTGCTAGTGGTTTGGGGACTCTGAATGAGCAGTTCTTC.

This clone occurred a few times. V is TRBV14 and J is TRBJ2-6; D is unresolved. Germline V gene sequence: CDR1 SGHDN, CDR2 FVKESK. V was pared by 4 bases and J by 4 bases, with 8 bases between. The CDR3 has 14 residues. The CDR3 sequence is CASSPLGGANVLTF. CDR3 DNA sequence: TGTGCCAGCAGCCCCCTGGGGGGGGCCAACGTCCTGACTTTC.

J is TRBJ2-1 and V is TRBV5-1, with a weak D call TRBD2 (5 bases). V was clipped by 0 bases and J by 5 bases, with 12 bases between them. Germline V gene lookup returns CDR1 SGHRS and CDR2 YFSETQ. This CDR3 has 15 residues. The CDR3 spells CASSLVGRPDNEQFF. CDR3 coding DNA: TGCGCCAGCAGCTTGGTTGGGAGACCGGACAATGAGCAGTTCTTC.

The DNA of the CDR3 is TGTGCCAGCAGCCAGGACGACAGGGTAAATTCACCCCTCCACTTT. This gives the protein CASSQDDRVNSPLHF. The J gene is TRBJ1-6, the V gene TRBV4-2, with 7 bases fitting TRBD1. Germline V gene sequence: CDR1 LGHNA, CDR2 YNFKEQ. V lost 3 bases, J lost 7 bases, and 6 bases stayed unmatched. This CDR3 spans 15 amino acids.

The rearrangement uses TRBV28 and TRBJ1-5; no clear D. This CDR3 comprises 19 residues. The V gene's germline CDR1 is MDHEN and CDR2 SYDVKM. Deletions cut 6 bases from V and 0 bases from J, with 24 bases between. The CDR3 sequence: CASSLISAGAVYSNQPQHF. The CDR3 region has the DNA TGTGCCAGCAGCCTGATCTCTGCAGGCGCGGTTTATAGCAATCAGCCCCAGCATTTT.

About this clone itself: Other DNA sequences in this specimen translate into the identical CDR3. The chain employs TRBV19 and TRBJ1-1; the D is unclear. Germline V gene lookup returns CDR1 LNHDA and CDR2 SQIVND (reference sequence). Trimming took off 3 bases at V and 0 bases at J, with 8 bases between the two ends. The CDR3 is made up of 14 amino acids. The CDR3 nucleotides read TGTGCCAGTAGTATCCCCGGGGTGAACACTGAAGCTTTCTTT. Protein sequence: CASSIPGVNTEAFF.

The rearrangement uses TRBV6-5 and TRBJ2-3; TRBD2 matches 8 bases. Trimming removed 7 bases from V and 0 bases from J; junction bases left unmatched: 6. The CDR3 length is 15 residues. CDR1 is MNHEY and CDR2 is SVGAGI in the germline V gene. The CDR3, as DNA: TGTGCCAGCAACCCTCCGGGAGGGAGCACAGATACGCAGTATTTT. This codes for CASNPPGGSTDTQYF.

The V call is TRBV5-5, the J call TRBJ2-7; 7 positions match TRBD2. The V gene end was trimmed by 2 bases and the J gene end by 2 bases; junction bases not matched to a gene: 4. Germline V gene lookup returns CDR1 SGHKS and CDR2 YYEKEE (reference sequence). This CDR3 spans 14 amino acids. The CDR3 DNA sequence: TGTGCCAGCAGCTTTCAGGGAGGGGCCTACGAGCAGTACTTC. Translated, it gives CASSFQGGAYEQYF. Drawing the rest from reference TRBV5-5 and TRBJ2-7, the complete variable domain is DAGVTQSPTHLIKTRGQQVTLRCSPISGHKSVSWYQQVLGQGPQFIFQYYEKEERGRGNFPDRFSARQFPNYSSELNVNALLLGDSALYLCASSFQGGAYEQYFGPGTRLTVT.

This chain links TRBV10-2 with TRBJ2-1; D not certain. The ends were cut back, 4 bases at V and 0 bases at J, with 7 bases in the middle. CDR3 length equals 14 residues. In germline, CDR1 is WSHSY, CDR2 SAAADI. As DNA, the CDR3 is TGCGCCAGCAGTGCAACCCTCTCCTACAATGAGCAGTTCTTC. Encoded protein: CASSATLSYNEQFF.

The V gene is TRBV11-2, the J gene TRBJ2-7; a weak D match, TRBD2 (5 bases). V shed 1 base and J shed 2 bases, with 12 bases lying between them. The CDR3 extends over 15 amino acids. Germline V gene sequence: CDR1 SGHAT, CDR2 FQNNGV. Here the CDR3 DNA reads TGTGCCAGCAGCTTAGCGGGAATCAAACCCTACGAGCAGTACTTC. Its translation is CASSLAGIKPYEQYF.

The chain's CDR3 is CSVVTSGNLGLNEQFF. The CDR3 nucleotides read TGCAGCGTTGTTACTAGCGGGAATTTAGGTTTGAATGAGCAGTTCTTC. The chain combines TRBV29-1 with TRBJ2-1, with 10 bases that match TRBD2. Germline V CDR1 and CDR2: SQVTM, ANQGSEA. This CDR3 has 16 amino acids. J gave up 7 bases and V 4 bases, and 13 bases lay outside the gene matches.

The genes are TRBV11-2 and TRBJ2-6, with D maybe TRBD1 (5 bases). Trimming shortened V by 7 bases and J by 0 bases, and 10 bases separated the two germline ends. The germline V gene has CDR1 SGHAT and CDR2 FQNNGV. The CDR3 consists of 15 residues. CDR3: CASTRQGSGANVLTF. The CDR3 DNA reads TGTGCCAGCACTCGGCAGGGCTCTGGGGCCAACGTCCTGACTTTC.